Described below is a single T cell receptor beta chain sequence and its context. Its antigen is currently unknown. This record comes from a study of Ad26.COV2.S vaccination and SARS-CoV-2 variants. Study observations and caveats: Quantification of TCR breadth and depth may have yielded underestimates of total T cell responses.

The treatment denotes: roughly 18 received Ad26.COV2.S at low or high dose, single or two shots; several received placebo; per-sample allocation not given. Repertoires come from day 63 after the first vaccine or placebo injection. Looked up from germline, CDR1 is SGHRS and CDR2 is YFSETQ. V was shortened by 0 bases and J by 2 bases, with 2 bases between the two germline ends. The CDR3 is 12 amino acids. Some clones are missing from TCRdb's copy, which holds only in-frame ones; the method was immunoSEQ multiplex PCR. Of around 450,000 clones listed, roughly 90% were seen once; the top ten hold 10% to 15%.

This TCR was recovered from a person between 18 and 60 years old who received the Ad26.COV2.S COVID-19 vaccine or a placebo. V gene TRBV5-1 combines with J gene TRBJ2-5; D remains ambiguous. The source material was peripheral blood, sampled in a trial of Ad26.COV2.S vaccine versus placebo. In nucleotides, the CDR3 is TGCGCCAGCAGCTTGGTGCAAGAGACCCAGTACTTC. It codes for CASSLVQETQYF.